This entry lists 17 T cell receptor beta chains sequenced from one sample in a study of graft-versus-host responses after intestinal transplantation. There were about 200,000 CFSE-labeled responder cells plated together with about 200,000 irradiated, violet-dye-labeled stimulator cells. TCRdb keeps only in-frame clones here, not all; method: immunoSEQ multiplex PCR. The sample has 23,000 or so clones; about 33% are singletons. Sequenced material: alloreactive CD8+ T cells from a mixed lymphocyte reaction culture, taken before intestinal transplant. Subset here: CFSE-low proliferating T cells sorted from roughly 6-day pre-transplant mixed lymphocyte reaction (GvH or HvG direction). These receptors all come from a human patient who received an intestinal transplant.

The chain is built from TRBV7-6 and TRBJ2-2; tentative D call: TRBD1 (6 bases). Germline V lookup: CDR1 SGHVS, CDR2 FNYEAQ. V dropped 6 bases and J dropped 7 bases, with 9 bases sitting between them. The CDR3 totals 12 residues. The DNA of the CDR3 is TGTGCCAGCAGGCTAGGGGGCGGGGAGCTGTTTTTT. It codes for CASRLGGGELFF.

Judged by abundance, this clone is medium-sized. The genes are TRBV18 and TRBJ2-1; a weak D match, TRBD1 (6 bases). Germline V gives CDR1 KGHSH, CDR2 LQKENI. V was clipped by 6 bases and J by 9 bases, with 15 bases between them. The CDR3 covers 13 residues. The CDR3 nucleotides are TGTGCCAGCTCTGCAGGGGCGGCGACTGAGCAGTTCTTC. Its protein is CASSAGAATEQFF.

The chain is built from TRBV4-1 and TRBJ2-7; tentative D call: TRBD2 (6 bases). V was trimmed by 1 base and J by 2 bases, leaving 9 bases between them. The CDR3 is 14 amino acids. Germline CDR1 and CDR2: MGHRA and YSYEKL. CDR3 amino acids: CASSQGGTPYEQYF. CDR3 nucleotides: TGCGCCAGCAGCCAAGGCGGGACCCCCTACGAGCAGTACTTC.

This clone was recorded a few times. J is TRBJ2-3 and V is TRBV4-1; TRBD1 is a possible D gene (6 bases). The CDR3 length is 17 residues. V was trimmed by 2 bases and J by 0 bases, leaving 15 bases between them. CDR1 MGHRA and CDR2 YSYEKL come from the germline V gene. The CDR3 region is CASSQLHRVLSTDTQYF. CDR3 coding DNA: TGCGCCAGCAGCCAACTTCACAGGGTACTGAGCACAGATACGCAGTATTTT.

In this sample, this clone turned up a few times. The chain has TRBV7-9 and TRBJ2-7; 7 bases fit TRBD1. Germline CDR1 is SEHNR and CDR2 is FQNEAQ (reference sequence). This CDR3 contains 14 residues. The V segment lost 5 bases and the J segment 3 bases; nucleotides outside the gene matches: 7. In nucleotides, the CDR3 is TGTGCCAGCAGCCCCCGGGACAGCTTCTACGAGCAGTACTTC. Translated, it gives CASSPRDSFYEQYF.

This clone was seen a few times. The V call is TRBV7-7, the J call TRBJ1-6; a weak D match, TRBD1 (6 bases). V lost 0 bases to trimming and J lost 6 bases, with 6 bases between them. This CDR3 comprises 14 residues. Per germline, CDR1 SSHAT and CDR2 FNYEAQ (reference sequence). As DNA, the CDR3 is TGTGCCAGCAGCTTAGCAGGGGGTAATTCACCCCTCCACTTT. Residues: CASSLAGGNSPLHF.

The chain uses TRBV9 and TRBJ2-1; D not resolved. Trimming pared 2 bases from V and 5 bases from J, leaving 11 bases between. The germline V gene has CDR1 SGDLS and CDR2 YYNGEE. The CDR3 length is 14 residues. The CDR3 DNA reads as TGTGCCAGCAGCGTCGGGCTAGAAGACAATGAGCAGTTCTTC. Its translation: CASSVGLEDNEQFF.

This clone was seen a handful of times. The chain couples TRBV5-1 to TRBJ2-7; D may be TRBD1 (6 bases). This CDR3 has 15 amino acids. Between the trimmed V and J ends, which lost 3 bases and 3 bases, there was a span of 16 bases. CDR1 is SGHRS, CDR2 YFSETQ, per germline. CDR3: CASSWAPTGVYEQYF. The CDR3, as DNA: TGCGCCAGCAGCTGGGCGCCGACAGGAGTCTACGAGCAGTACTTC.

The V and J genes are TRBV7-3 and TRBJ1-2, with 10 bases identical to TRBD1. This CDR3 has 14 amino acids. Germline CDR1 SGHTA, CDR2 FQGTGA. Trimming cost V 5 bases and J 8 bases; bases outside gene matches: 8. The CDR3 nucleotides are TGTGCCAGCAGCCCCTCCGGGACAGGGGAAGGCTACACCTTC. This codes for CASSPSGTGEGYTF.

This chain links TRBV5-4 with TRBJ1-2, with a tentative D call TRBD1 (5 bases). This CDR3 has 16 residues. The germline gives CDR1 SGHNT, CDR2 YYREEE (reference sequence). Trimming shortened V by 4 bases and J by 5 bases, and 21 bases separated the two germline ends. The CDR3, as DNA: TGTGCCAGCAGCGAAACAGGAGGGCTCAGGGATTATGGCTACACCTTC. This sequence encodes CASSETGGLRDYGYTF.

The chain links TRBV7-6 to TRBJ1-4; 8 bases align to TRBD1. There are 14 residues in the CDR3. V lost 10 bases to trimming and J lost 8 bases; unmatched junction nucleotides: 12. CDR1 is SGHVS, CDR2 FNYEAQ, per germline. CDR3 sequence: CATQPGTGGEKLFF. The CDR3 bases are TGTGCCACACAACCCGGGACAGGAGGGGAAAAACTGTTTTTT. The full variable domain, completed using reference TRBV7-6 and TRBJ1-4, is GAGVSQSPRYKVTKRGQDVALRCDPISGHVSLYWYRQALGQGPEFLTYFNYEAQQDKSGLPNDRFSAERPEGSISTLTIQRTEQRDSAMYRCATQPGTGGEKLFFGSGTQLSVL.

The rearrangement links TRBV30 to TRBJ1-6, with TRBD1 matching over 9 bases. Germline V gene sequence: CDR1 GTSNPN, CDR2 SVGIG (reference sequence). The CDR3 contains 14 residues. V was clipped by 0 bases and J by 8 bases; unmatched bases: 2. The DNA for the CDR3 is TGTGCCTGGAGTGTCGGACAGGGGTATTCACCCCTCCACTTT. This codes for CAWSVGQGYSPLHF.

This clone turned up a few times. CDR3 coding DNA: TGTGCCAGCGGACTAGCGGGAGGGAACACCGGGGAGCTGTTTTTT. Amino acid sequence: CASGLAGGNTGELFF. V gene TRBV7-3 combines with J gene TRBJ2-2; TRBD2 matches 14 bases. This CDR3 comprises 15 residues. V gave up 8 bases and J gave up 1 base; unmatched junction bases: 0. Germline lookup yields CDR1 SGHTA and CDR2 FQGTGA.

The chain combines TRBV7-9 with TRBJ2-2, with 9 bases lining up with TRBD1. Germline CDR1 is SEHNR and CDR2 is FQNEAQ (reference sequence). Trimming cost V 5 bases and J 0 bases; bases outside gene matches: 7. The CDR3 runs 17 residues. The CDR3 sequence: CASSLTGTGTNTGELFF. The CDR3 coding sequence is TGTGCCAGCAGCCTAACCGGGACAGGGACGAACACCGGGGAGCTGTTTTTT.

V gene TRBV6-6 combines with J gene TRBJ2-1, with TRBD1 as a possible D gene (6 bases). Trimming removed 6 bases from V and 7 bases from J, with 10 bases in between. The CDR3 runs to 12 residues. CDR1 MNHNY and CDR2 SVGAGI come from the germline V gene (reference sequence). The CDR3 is CASSQTGNEQFF. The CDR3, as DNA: TGTGCCAGCAGCCAGACAGGTAATGAGCAGTTCTTC.

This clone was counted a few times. The CDR3 is CASSLVWTLTGELFF. The CDR3 DNA follows: TGTGCCAGCAGCTTGGTTTGGACTCTCACCGGGGAGCTGTTTTTT. This chain links TRBV11-2 with TRBJ2-2; TRBD2 might be the D (5 bases). This CDR3 comprises 15 residues. Trimming stripped 3 bases from V and 4 bases from J, with 12 bases between. Germline CDR1 reads SGHAT; CDR2 reads FQNNGV.

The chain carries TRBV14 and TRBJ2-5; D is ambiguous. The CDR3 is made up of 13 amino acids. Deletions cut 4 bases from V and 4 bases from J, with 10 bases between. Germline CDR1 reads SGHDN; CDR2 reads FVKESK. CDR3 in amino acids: CASSLLSGETQYF. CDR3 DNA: TGTGCCAGCAGCCTTCTCTCGGGAGAGACCCAGTACTTC.